This passage covers 12 T cell receptor beta chains from one sample sequenced in a study of T cell responses to AZD1222 COVID-19 vaccine (dated by TCRdb to the early 2020s). The library was made by the immunoSEQ multiplex PCR assay. TCRdb limited this immuneACCESS table to in-frame rearrangements with V and J called. A share of clones is missing; checked studies link under half to unresolved V genes, and the rest is unexplained. The sample table contains approximately 190,000 clones; only one count was recorded for approximately 90% of them. Jointly, the top ten make up approximately 0.97% of the sample. Taken with the paper, the label for time point translates to: baseline before first vaccination. The sequencing used peripheral blood, collected on day 0 of AZD1222 vaccination. Receptors originate from an adult in good health.

The chain carries TRBV3-1 (or the pseudogene TRBV3-2) and TRBJ1-5; no reliable D call. V lost 0 bases, J lost 3 bases, and 9 bases lay in between. Germline lookup yields CDR1 LGHDT and CDR2 YNNKEL (reference sequence). This CDR3 has 15 residues. For the CDR3, the DNA is TGTGCCAGCAGCCAAGATGTACACCCCAATCAGCCCCAGCATTTT. This gives the protein CASSQDVHPNQPQHF.

The chain has TRBV28 and TRBJ1-4, with D possibly being TRBD1 (5 bases). Germline V CDR1 and CDR2: MDHEN, SYDVKM. This CDR3 spans 14 amino acids. V gave up 8 bases and J gave up 8 bases, with 18 bases separating them. The CDR3 bases are TGTGCCAGCTCGGTCGGGGGTTTAGGGGAAAAACTGTTTTTT. Translated: CASSVGGLGEKLFF.

This clone was seen more than once but under ten times. The V and J genes are TRBV6-5 and TRBJ1-1, with D hard to call. Germline CDR1 reads MNHEY; CDR2 reads SVGAGI. Between the trimmed V and J ends, which lost 2 bases and 4 bases, there was a span of 11 bases. The CDR3 runs 14 residues. CDR3 in DNA: TGTGCCAGCAGTTACGCCCGGGTTACCACTGAAGCTTTCTTT. Protein: CASSYARVTTEAFF.

Of note for this clone: At one end the junction does not follow the germline gene, possibly because of a read error. The chain carries TRBV14 and TRBJ2-1; no reliable D call. Germline-derived CDR1 and CDR2 are SGHDN and FVKESK. The CDR3 covers 13 residues. CDR3 residues: CAGSQEEYNEQFF. The CDR3 DNA reads as TGTGCCGGCAGCCAAGAGGAATACAATGAGCAGTTCTTC.

The rearrangement uses TRBV3-1 (or the pseudogene TRBV3-2) and TRBJ2-2, with 8 bases identical to TRBD2. The germline gives CDR1 LGHDT, CDR2 YNNKEL (reference sequence). V shed 6 bases and J 5 bases; nucleotides not matched to a gene: 11. This CDR3 has 16 amino acids. CDR3 nucleotides: TGTGCCAGCAGACGATCAGGGCCTAGCGGGACCGGGGAGCTGTTTTTT. Amino acid sequence: CASRRSGPSGTGELFF.

J is TRBJ2-5 and V is TRBV6-5, with D tentatively TRBD1 (6 bases). V shed 6 bases and J shed 9 bases, with 20 bases lying between them. The germline V gene has CDR1 MNHEY and CDR2 SVGAGI. The CDR3 has 14 amino acids. In DNA, the CDR3 is TGTGCCAGCAGAGTAGGACAGACCGTATCTCCCCAGTACTTC. This encodes CASRVGQTVSPQYF.

V gene TRBV18 combines with J gene TRBJ2-3; D is unclear. The CDR3 consists of 13 residues. Germline V gene data show CDR1 as KGHSH and CDR2 as LQKENI. Trimming pared 5 bases from V and 0 bases from J, leaving 6 bases between. CDR3 DNA sequence: TGTGCCAGCTCATCCTCTAGCACAGATACGCAGTATTTT. It yields the protein CASSSSSTDTQYF.

The genes are TRBV11-2 and TRBJ2-7; no definite D call. The V end was cut by 1 base, the J end by 3 bases, with 7 bases between. The CDR3 contains 13 residues. Looked up from germline, CDR1 is SGHAT and CDR2 is FQNNGV. Here the CDR3 DNA reads TGTGCCAGCAGCTTAGCGGCCAACTACGAGCAGTACTTC. This gives the protein CASSLAANYEQYF.

DNA for the CDR3: TGCAGCGTTGAAGCAGGGGGCTTCACTGGAAACACCATATATTTT. It yields the protein CSVEAGGFTGNTIYF. The chain is built from TRBV29-1 and TRBJ1-3; 8 bases map to TRBD1. The J segment lost 2 bases and the V segment lost 1 base, leaving 4 bases of the junction unmatched. The CDR3 has 15 amino acids. The V gene's germline CDR1 is SQVTM and CDR2 ANQGSEA.

The chain carries TRBV19 and TRBJ1-1; possibly TRBD1 for D (5 bases). There are 14 residues in the CDR3. Looked up from germline, CDR1 is LNHDA and CDR2 is SQIVND (reference sequence). V was trimmed by 3 bases and J by 1 base, leaving 9 bases between them. The CDR3 protein is CASSMGVWNTEAFF. CDR3 nucleotides: TGTGCCAGTAGTATGGGGGTGTGGAACACTGAAGCTTTCTTT.

This rearrangement joins TRBV11-2 to TRBJ2-2; 8 bases are shared with TRBD1. This CDR3 region has 18 residues. Germline CDR1 reads SGHAT; CDR2 reads FQNNGV. The junction had 14 bases not matched to a gene; V was cut back by 5 bases and J by 3 bases. In DNA, the CDR3 is TGTGCCAGCAGCAGCCTACCCGGACAGGGAGGTTACACCGGGGAGCTGTTTTTT. This sequence encodes CASSSLPGQGGYTGELFF.

The CDR3: CASSKTELNTEAFF. DNA for the CDR3: TGTGCCAGCAGCAAGACAGAACTGAACACTGAAGCTTTCTTT. This chain uses TRBV7-6 with TRBJ1-1, with a possible D match to TRBD1 (5 bases). V was clipped by 5 bases and J by 0 bases, with 10 bases between them. The CDR3 sequence is 14 residues long. In germline, CDR1 is SGHVS, CDR2 FNYEAQ.